The T cell receptor beta chain described here comes from a study of memory CD8 T cells in hepatitis C reinfection (dated by TCRdb to about 2017). Background on the whole study: Two consecutive HCV infections were spontaneously resolved by three donors, whereas a primary infection was cleared by two donors who then became chronically infected after reinfection. Pre-reinfection samples were obtained between 55 and 20 weeks before detection of reinfection. An HCV reinfection was defined as a positive HCV RNA test that came after two negative tests taken at least 60 days apart. In about five donors, the study followed the TCR beta repertoire of virus-specific CD8 T cells over time through an HCV reinfection episode. Between about 2008 and 2012, 5 or 6 reinfection cases with stored pre-reinfection samples were identified. In the reinfection study, participants who had resolved a prior HCV infection were followed every 3 months. What the work shows at the level of the full study, not this receptor alone: Because the study included only five or six donors, definitive conclusions about public clonotypes linked to secondary clearance could not be reached.

This clone showed up just once. Its antigen specificity is not known. The input lacks base qualities; no much larger clone sits a single base away. As encoded in the germline V gene (reference sequence), CDR1 is LNHDA while CDR2 is SQIVND. Counted from cysteine to phenylalanine, this CDR3 has 14 amino acids. CDR3 DNA only is kept here, 42 bases in frame from base 1. Trimming takes 6 bases from V and 2 bases from J, and the germline ends sit 13 bases apart. The time point label for this specimen denotes: pre-reinfection, 55 to 20 weeks before reinfection detection. Sorted cells were sequenced directly ex vivo, without in vitro expansion prior to TCR sequencing. The donors were people who inject drugs and were enrolled in Canada's Montreal Acute Hepatitis C Cohort Study (HEPCO). As controls, total naive CD8 T cells, sorted as viable CD3+ CD8+ CD45RO-, were obtained from two donors at each of the three reinfection time points. Before sorting, cryopreserved peripheral blood mononuclear cells were thawed and used as the source for purifying CD8 T cells. The MACS CD8+ T cell Isolation Kit was used to enrich CD8 T cells by negative selection. Cells were sorted on a BD FACSAria II sorter using FACSDiva software, and FlowJo was used for data analysis.

Libraries were constructed by the immunoSEQ multiplex PCR assay. Genomic DNA was pulled from the sorted cells, and the automated high-throughput method of Adaptive Biotechnologies was used to sequence the TCR beta V, D and J regions. A two-step, bias-controlled multiplex PCR was used to amplify the CDR3 regions. An Illumina instrument was used to sequence the amplified TCR beta libraries. In the paper's pipeline: The demultiplexed reads were processed to cut down on amplification and sequencing bias, and the IMGT database was used to assign CDR3 sequences to gene families. Repertoire data were analyzed with ImmunoSEQ software version 2.0. Clonotype lists were filtered to remove out-of-frame sequences and sequences containing stop codons in the CDR3. Any clonotype with a frequency under 0.01% was left out, since that frequency corresponded to less than one cell. To get richness, observed richness was divided by input cell number, while evenness came from dividing Shannon entropy by log observed richness. Simpson diversity and Morisita-Horn overlap indices were used to quantify repertoire diversity and similarity between time points. Clonotypes were categorized as dominant (>1%), sub-dominant (0.5-0.99%), low abundance (0.1-0.49%) or lowest abundance (<0.1%). A germline index was calculated as total CDR3 length minus total nucleotide additions, divided by total CDR3 length. What TCRdb holds here is the immuneACCESS table cut down to in-frame rearrangements. Part of the clones is not present; checked against another copy, under half of the missing clones reflect an unresolved V gene, and the others are unexplained. V, J and clone size are taken as reported in that table, and D and trimming were inferred from the DNA itself. This sample has tens of thousands of clones in its table, and nearly 90% of those were observed once. The ten largest account for approximately 1% of the sample.

The chain joins TRBV19 to TRBJ1-1; the D gene is possibly TRBD1, with 6 bases matching. The specimen was naive CD8+ T cells sorted from blood. The sample's cell subset or site label is to be understood as: total naive CD8+CD45RO- T cells. This clonotype was sampled from a man between 18 and 29 years old with hepatitis C virus infection. The CDR3 loop reads CASSSADSNTEAFF. The base sequence is TGTGCCAGTAGCTCAGCGGACAGTAACACTGAAGCTTTCTTT. Beyond the CDR3, the reference TRBV19 and TRBJ1-1 genes provide the residues; the full variable domain reads: DGGITQSPKYLFRKEGQNVTLSCEQNLNHDAMYWYRQDPGQGLRLIYYSQIVNDFQKGDIAEGYSVSREKKESFPLTVTSAQKNPTAFYLCASSSADSNTEAFFGQGTRLTVV.